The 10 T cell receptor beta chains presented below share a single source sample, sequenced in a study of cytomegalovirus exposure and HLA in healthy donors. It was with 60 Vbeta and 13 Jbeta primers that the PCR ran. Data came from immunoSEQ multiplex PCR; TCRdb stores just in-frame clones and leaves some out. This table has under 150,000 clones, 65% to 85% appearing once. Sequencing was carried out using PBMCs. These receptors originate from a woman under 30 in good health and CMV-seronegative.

The chain's CDR3 is CASSFQGAGELFF. The DNA of the CDR3 is TGCGCCAGCAGTTTCCAGGGGGCCGGGGAGCTGTTTTTT. The chain has TRBV10-1 and TRBJ2-2; 7 nucleotides line up with TRBD1. This CDR3 contains 13 residues. J was trimmed by 6 bases and V by 5 bases; bases with no gene match: 3. CDR1 is WNHNN and CDR2 is SYGVQD in the germline V gene (reference sequence).

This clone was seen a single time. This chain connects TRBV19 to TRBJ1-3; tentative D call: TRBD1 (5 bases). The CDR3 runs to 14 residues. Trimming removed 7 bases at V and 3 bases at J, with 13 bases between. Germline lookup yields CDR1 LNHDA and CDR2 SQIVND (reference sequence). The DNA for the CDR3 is TGTGCCAGTACCTCACAGGCTCGTGGAAACACCATATATTTT. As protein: CASTSQARGNTIYF.

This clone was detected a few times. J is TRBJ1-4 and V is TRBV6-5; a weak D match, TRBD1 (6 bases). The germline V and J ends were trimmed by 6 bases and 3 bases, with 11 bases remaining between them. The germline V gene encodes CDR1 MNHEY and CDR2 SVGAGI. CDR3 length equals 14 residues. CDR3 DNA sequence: TGTGCCAGCAGCAAAGACAGGCCTAATGAAAAACTGTTTTTT. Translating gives CASSKDRPNEKLFF.

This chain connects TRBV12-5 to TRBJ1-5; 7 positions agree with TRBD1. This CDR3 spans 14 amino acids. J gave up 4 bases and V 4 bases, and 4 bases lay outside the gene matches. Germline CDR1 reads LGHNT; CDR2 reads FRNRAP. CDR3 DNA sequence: TGTGCTAGTGGTTCGGGACAGCCTAATCAGCCCCAGCATTTT. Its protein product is CASGSGQPNQPQHF.

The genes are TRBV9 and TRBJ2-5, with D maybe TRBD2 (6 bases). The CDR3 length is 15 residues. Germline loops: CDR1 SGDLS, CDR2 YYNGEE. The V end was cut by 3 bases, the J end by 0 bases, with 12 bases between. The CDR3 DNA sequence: TGTGCCAGCAGCGAGGGAGGTAACTACCAAGAGACCCAGTACTTC. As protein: CASSEGGNYQETQYF. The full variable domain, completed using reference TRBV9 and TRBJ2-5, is DSGVTQTPKHLITATGQRVTLRCSPRSGDLSVYWYQQSLDQGLQFLIQYYNGEERAKGNILERFSAQQFPDLHSELNLSSLELGDSALYFCASSEGGNYQETQYFGPGTRLLVL.

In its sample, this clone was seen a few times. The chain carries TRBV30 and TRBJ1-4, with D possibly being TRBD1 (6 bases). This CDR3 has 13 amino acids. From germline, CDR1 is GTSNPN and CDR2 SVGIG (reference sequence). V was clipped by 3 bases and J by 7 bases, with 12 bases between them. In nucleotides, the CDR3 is TGTGCCTGGAGCCCAGGGGCGGGTGAAAAACTGTTTTTT. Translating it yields CAWSPGAGEKLFF. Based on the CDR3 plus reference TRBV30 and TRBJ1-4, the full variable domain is SQTIHQWPATLVQPVGSPLSLECTVEGTSNPNLYWYRQAAGRGLQLLFYSVGIGQISSEVPQNLSASRPQDRQFILSSKKLLLSDSGFYLCAWSPGAGEKLFFGSGTQLSVL.

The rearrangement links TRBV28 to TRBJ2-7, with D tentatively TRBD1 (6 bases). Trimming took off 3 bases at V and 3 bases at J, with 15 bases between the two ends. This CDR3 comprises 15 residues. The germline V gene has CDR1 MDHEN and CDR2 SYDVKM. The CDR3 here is CASSFQGQFGYEQYV. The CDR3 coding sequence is TGTGCCAGCAGTTTTCAGGGGCAGTTCGGCTACGAGCAGTACGTC.

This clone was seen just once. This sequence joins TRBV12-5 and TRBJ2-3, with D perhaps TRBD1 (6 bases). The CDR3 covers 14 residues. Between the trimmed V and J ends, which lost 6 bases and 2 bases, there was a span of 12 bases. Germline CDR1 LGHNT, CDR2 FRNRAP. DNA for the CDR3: TGTGCTAGTGGGGTCGACAGGATCACAGATACGCAGTATTTT. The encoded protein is CASGVDRITDTQYF.

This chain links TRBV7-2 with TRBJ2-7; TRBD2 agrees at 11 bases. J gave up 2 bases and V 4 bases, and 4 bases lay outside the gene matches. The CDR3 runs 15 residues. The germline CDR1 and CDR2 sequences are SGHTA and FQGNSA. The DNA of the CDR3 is TGTGCCAGCAGCTCCAGGACTAGCGGGCCCTACGAGCAGTACTTC. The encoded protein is CASSSRTSGPYEQYF.

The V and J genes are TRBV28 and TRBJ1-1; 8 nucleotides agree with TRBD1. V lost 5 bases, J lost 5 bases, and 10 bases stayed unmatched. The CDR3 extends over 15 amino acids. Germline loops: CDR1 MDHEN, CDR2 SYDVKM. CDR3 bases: TGTGCCAGCAGTCCCTGGACAGGGAACGATACTGAAGCTTTCTTT. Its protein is CASSPWTGNDTEAFF.